These 14 T cell receptor beta chains originate from one sample sequenced in a study of neoadjuvant anti-PD-1 for oral cavity cancer. Stated time point: after neoadjuvant nivolumab, at surgical resection. Libraries were prepared by immunoSEQ multiplex PCR; TCRdb keeps only in-frame clonotypes and omits some of them. The sample contains approximately 10,000 clones, around 62% of which appear only once. This specimen consisted of PBMCs, obtained after nivolumab (anti-PD-1) treatment. The origin of the receptors is a person between 40 and 85 years old with oral cavity squamous cell carcinoma.

CDR3 nucleotide sequence: TGTGCCAGCAGCATCGACAGGGATCGGGGCTACACCTTC. It codes for CASSIDRDRGYTF. The rearrangement joins TRBV6-5 to TRBJ1-2, with 7 nucleotides matching TRBD1. The CDR3 has 13 residues. V dropped 6 bases and J dropped 8; count of bases not matched to a gene: 9. Per the germline V gene, CDR1 is MNHEY and CDR2 is SVGAGI.

This rearrangement joins TRBV2 to TRBJ2-7, with D perhaps matching TRBD1 (6 bases). V lost 6 bases to trimming and J lost 2 bases, with 8 bases between them. Germline V gene data show CDR1 as SNHLY and CDR2 as FYNNEI. CDR3 length: 12 residues. The CDR3 sequence: CASRWTAYEQYF. For the CDR3, the DNA is TGTGCCAGCAGATGGACAGCCTACGAGCAGTACTTC.

This chain links TRBV27 with TRBJ1-1; TRBD1 matches 10 bases. J was trimmed by 5 bases and V by 3 bases; bases with no gene match: 9. The CDR3 runs 16 residues. Germline CDR1 reads MNHEY; CDR2 reads SMNVEV (reference sequence). The CDR3 DNA follows: TGTGCCAGCAGTTTCCTTGGACAGGGGGTTGGTACTGAAGCTTTCTTT. It specifies CASSFLGQGVGTEAFF.

This chain joins TRBV18 and TRBJ1-1; TRBD1 aligns across 8 bases. CDR1 and CDR2 (germline): KGHSH, LQKENI. The CDR3 is 15 amino acids. V gave up 5 bases and J gave up 5 bases; unmatched junction bases: 10. CDR3 region: CASSSDTGGRTEAFF. Written as DNA, the CDR3 is TGTGCCAGCTCATCTGACACAGGGGGTAGGACTGAAGCTTTCTTT.

This chain uses TRBV7-2 with TRBJ2-7; no definite D call. The CDR3 is 11 amino acids. The V end was cut by 6 bases, the J end by 3 bases, with 6 bases between. In germline, CDR1 is SGHTA, CDR2 FQGNSA. Here the CDR3 reads CASSFHYEQYF. For the CDR3, the DNA is TGTGCCAGCAGTTTTCACTACGAGCAGTACTTC.

Only one count was recorded for this clone. The chain links TRBV6-5 to TRBJ2-5; possible D gene TRBD1, 6 bases. V lost 6 bases and J 3 bases, leaving 14 bases between the germline ends. The CDR3 extends over 14 amino acids. Germline assignment: CDR1 MNHEY and CDR2 SVGAGI. Here the CDR3 DNA reads TGTGCCAGCAGCTACGAGGACAGCAAAGAGACCCAGTACTTC. Translated, it gives CASSYEDSKETQYF.

The CDR3 DNA sequence: TGTGCCAGCAGCTATCCGGGACAGGGTGGTCGGGGCTACACCTTC. Encoded protein: CASSYPGQGGRGYTF. This chain links TRBV7-9 with TRBJ1-2; 9 bases match TRBD1. Germline values: CDR1 SEHNR, CDR2 FQNEAQ (reference sequence). This CDR3 contains 15 residues. The J segment lost 8 bases and the V segment lost 4 bases, leaving 11 bases of the junction unmatched.

The chain carries TRBV6-5 and TRBJ2-1; 9 bases are shared with TRBD2. Germline-derived CDR1 and CDR2 are MNHEY and SVGAGI. This CDR3 contains 15 residues. J lost 9 bases, V lost 1 base, and 7 bases had no gene match. The CDR3 nucleotides read TGTGCCAGCAGTTACTACGCTAGCGGGGACGGTGAGCAGTTCTTC. This encodes CASSYYASGDGEQFF.

This clone was seen more than once but under ten times. The J gene is TRBJ1-4, the V gene TRBV5-1, with 7 bases lining up with TRBD1. This CDR3 contains 15 residues. After removal of 1 base from V and 5 bases from J, the junction contained 5 bases not matched to a gene. Germline loops: CDR1 SGHRS, CDR2 YFSETQ. The DNA of the CDR3 is TGCGCCAGCAGCTTGAACCCGACAGGGAATGAAAAACTGTTTTTT. The encoded protein is CASSLNPTGNEKLFF.

This rearrangement joins TRBV6-1 to TRBJ2-5; 7 positions agree with TRBD1. CDR1 and CDR2 (germline): MNHNS, SASEGT. V lost 10 bases and J lost 2; bases outside the gene matches: 7. This CDR3 region has 13 residues. As DNA, the CDR3 is TGTGCCACTCGGGCGACAGGGCAAGAGACCCAGTACTTC. Its protein is CATRATGQETQYF.

The chain joins TRBV5-1 to TRBJ2-7, with 8 nucleotides matching TRBD1. This CDR3 has 15 residues. Germline-derived CDR1 and CDR2 are SGHRS and YFSETQ. After removal of 0 bases from V and 4 bases from J, the junction contained 6 bases not matched to a gene. The CDR3 here is CASSLVAGGQYEQYF. The CDR3 DNA reads as TGCGCCAGCAGCTTGGTGGCAGGGGGCCAGTACGAGCAGTACTTC.

CDR3 in amino acids: CASSYYNQPQHF. In DNA form, the CDR3 reads TGTGCCAGCAGCTACTACAATCAGCCCCAGCATTTT. This chain uses TRBV5-6 with TRBJ1-5; D not resolved. Trimming shortened V by 3 bases and J by 3 bases, and 4 bases separated the two germline ends. Germline CDR1 SGHDT, CDR2 YYEEEE. This CDR3 region has 12 residues.

The gene calls are TRBV5-4 and TRBJ1-3, with D unclear. CDR3 length: 14 residues. Germline values: CDR1 SGHNT, CDR2 YYREEE (reference sequence). Trimming shortened V by 2 bases and J by 0 bases, and 6 bases separated the two germline ends. The CDR3 region has the DNA TGTGCCAGCAGCTTTTTGAACTCTGGAAACACCATATATTTT. Protein product: CASSFLNSGNTIYF.

This clone showed up just a few times. V and J are TRBV14 and TRBJ2-6, with D perhaps TRBD1 (5 bases). This CDR3 region has 17 residues. Germline values: CDR1 SGHDN, CDR2 FVKESK. V lost 6 bases, J lost 0 bases, and 15 bases lay in between. The CDR3: CASSTGVTLSGANVLTF. As DNA, the CDR3 is TGTGCCAGCAGTACAGGAGTCACCCTCTCTGGGGCCAACGTCCTGACTTTC.